The 20 T cell receptor beta chains below all came from one sample that was sequenced in a study of blood T cells in healthy people across ages. Combining a sample-barcoded 5' primer with a J-beta primer mix, a second PCR ran for roughly 7 to 12 cycles. TCRdb reprocessed the 5' RACE reads via MiXCR and lists one record per CDR3 protein. Altogether about 680,000 distinct CDR3 sequences are present, more than 40% being singletons, with the ten largest covering about 32%. Sequencing input: blood. The receptors here all came from a woman aged 55 to 70 in good health.

This clonotype was observed a few times. This rearrangement joins TRBV7-9 to TRBJ2-7; the match to TRBD2 covers 8 bases. The CDR3 length is 15 residues. Germline V gene lookup returns CDR1 SEHNR and CDR2 FQNEAQ (reference sequence). J was trimmed by 3 bases and V by 5 bases; bases with no gene match: 9. CDR3 DNA sequence: TGTGCCAGCAGCCCGGCAGCGGGAGTAGGCTACGAGCAGTACTTC. This sequence encodes CASSPAAGVGYEQYF.

This clonotype was detected only a few times. This rearrangement joins TRBV10-3 to TRBJ1-5; TRBD1 matches at 7 bases. Per the germline V gene, CDR1 is ENHRY and CDR2 is SYGVKD. The CDR3 is made up of 13 amino acids. J lost 8 bases, V lost 3 bases, and 4 bases had no gene match. The CDR3 loop is CAISEDREEPQHF. As DNA, the CDR3 is TGTGCCATCAGTGAAGACAGGGAAGAGCCCCAGCATTTT.

The rearrangement uses TRBV20-1 and TRBJ2-7; 8 bases agree with TRBD2. This CDR3 is 14 amino acids long. With 5 bases clipped from V and 3 bases from J, the junction kept 9 bases outside the gene matches. Germline V lookup: CDR1 DFQATT, CDR2 SNEGSKA (reference sequence). CDR3 protein: CSADKSGSIYEQYF. DNA of the CDR3: TGCAGTGCTGATAAAAGCGGGAGCATCTACGAGCAGTACTTC.

In the case of this clonotype: Relative to the germline gene, one junction end is altered; a read error may explain this. The chain uses TRBV30 and TRBJ1-5; D not certain. Germline loops: CDR1 GTSNPN, CDR2 SVGIG (reference sequence). CDR3 length equals 15 residues. CDR3 region: CAWSVTGISSQPQHF. In nucleotides, the CDR3 is TGTGCCTGGAGTGTAACCGGGATCAGCAGTCAGCCCCAGCATTTT.

The chain carries TRBV6-5 and TRBJ2-3; the match to TRBD2 covers 10 bases. J was trimmed by 9 bases and V by 5 bases; bases with no gene match: 11. Per germline, CDR1 MNHEY and CDR2 SVGAGI. The CDR3 loop spans 15 amino acids. The CDR3 DNA sequence: TGTGCCAGCAGTAGGGAGCGGGGGGGCACCAGAACGCAGTATTTT. Translation gives CASSRERGGTRTQYF.

V and J are TRBV27 and TRBJ1-6; D is possibly TRBD1 (6 bases). The CDR3 loop spans 15 amino acids. Germline loops: CDR1 MNHEY, CDR2 SMNVEV (reference sequence). V was pared by 6 bases and J by 14 bases, with 23 bases between. The CDR3 bases are TGTGCCAGCAGCAAGGACCAGGGGATTGTGGTCACCCTCCACTTT. It encodes CASSKDQGIVVTLHF.

This clonotype was counted only a few times. The rearrangement joins TRBV28 to TRBJ2-7, with unresolved D. Trimming removed 2 bases from V and 2 bases from J, with 13 bases in between. The V gene's germline CDR1 is MDHEN and CDR2 SYDVKM. There are 15 residues in the CDR3. As DNA, the CDR3 is TGTGCCAGCAGTTTACACAGCATCGCGGCCTACGAGCAGTACTTC. Encoded protein: CASSLHSIAAYEQYF.

The J gene is TRBJ1-1, the V gene TRBV11-2; D is uncertain. Looked up from germline, CDR1 is SGHAT and CDR2 is FQNNGV. This CDR3 region has 14 residues. Trimming removed 5 bases at V and 6 bases at J, with 16 bases between. DNA for the CDR3: TGTGCCAGCAGCCAAATCCGGGGATTCCCTGAAGCTTTCTTT. Amino acids: CASSQIRGFPEAFF.

This clonotype was counted at least ten times. The rearrangement joins TRBV7-2 to TRBJ2-3; D unclear. CDR1 and CDR2 from the germline V gene are SGHTA and FQGNSA. Trimming took off 1 base at V and 5 bases at J, with 10 bases between the two ends. CDR3 length equals 14 residues. CDR3 nucleotides: TGTGCCAGCAGCTTAGGCGAATACGGAGATACGCAGTATTTT. Protein product: CASSLGEYGDTQYF.

This chain connects TRBV2 to TRBJ1-5; 8 bases agree with TRBD1. After removal of 3 bases from V and 4 bases from J, the junction contained 5 bases not matched to a gene. The CDR3 totals 15 residues. Germline V CDR1 and CDR2: SNHLY, FYNNEI. CDR3 DNA: TGTGCCAGCAGTGAGCGGACAGGGACAAATCAGCCCCAGCATTTT. Its translation: CASSERTGTNQPQHF.

The chain couples TRBV4-2 to TRBJ2-1; 9 bases are shared with TRBD2. Trimming took 0 bases from V and 5 from J; bases not matched to a gene: 5. The V gene's germline CDR1 is LGHNA and CDR2 YNFKEQ. This CDR3 spans 16 amino acids. CDR3 sequence (DNA): TGTGCCAGCAGCCAAGAGCTAGCGGGGCGAAACAATGAGCAGTTCTTC. It specifies CASSQELAGRNNEQFF.

Note on this clonotype: A much larger clone lies one base from this, so it may be a read error. The chain carries TRBV28 and TRBJ2-2; 8 bases align to TRBD1. CDR1 MDHEN and CDR2 SYDVKM come from the germline V gene. The CDR3 covers 13 residues. Trimming at V came to 5 bases and at J to 6 bases, leaving 2 bases not matched to a gene. DNA of the CDR3: TGTGCCAGCAGTCTCAGGGGGCCCGGGGAGCTGTTTTTT. Amino acids: CASSLRGPGELFF.

The V call is TRBV4-1, the J call TRBJ2-5; D may be TRBD2 (6 bases). The CDR3 runs to 15 residues. Germline V gene lookup returns CDR1 MGHRA and CDR2 YSYEKL. V lost 6 bases and J 11 bases, leaving 25 bases between the germline ends. DNA for the CDR3: TGCGCCAGCAGGTCCTCTCCGGGACTTCGCAATGAGCAGTACTTC. This translates into CASRSSPGLRNEQYF.

The chain uses TRBV27 and TRBJ2-1, with D maybe TRBD2 (6 bases). Between the trimmed V and J ends, which lost 5 bases and 6 bases, there was a span of 11 bases. The CDR3 totals 13 residues. The germline CDR1 and CDR2 sequences are MNHEY and SMNVEV (reference sequence). CDR3 coding DNA: TGTGCCAGCAGTGGAAGGACTATCAATGAGCAGTTCTTC. Protein product: CASSGRTINEQFF.

The chain carries TRBV6-2 or TRBV6-3 and TRBJ2-7, with TRBD2 matching 7 bases. V gave up 4 bases and J gave up 3 bases; unmatched junction bases: 6. The CDR3 spans 14 residues. Germline CDR1 reads MNHEY; CDR2 reads SVGEGT. The CDR3 DNA is TGTGCCAGCAGTTGGGGCGGGAGTTACTACGAGCAGTACTTC. The encoded protein is CASSWGGSYYEQYF.

V and J are TRBV4-3 and TRBJ2-4; D gene uncertain. Germline CDR1 is LGHNA and CDR2 is YSLEER. The CDR3 has 19 residues. Trimming left V 0 bases short and J 1 base short, with 19 bases between. The CDR3 DNA reads as TGCGCCAGCAGCCAAGACTCCCCCAGGAGCGTGGGGGCCAAAAACATTCAGTACTTC. Translated, it gives CASSQDSPRSVGAKNIQYF.

This clonotype was seen more than once but under ten times. The rearrangement links TRBV20-1 to TRBJ2-5; 8 bases align to TRBD1. V lost 6 bases to trimming and J lost 0 bases; unmatched junction nucleotides: 3. In germline, CDR1 is DFQATT, CDR2 SNEGSKA (reference sequence). The CDR3 sequence is 13 residues long. CDR3 in DNA: TGCAGTGCCCTGGGACAGGACCAAGAGACCCAGTACTTC. Protein sequence: CSALGQDQETQYF.

This clonotype has only a few counts. The V gene is TRBV7-2, the J gene TRBJ2-7, with TRBD2 matching over 10 bases. The CDR3 is 14 amino acids. V was clipped by 5 bases and J by 2 bases; unmatched bases: 3. The V gene's germline CDR1 is SGHTA and CDR2 FQGNSA. The CDR3 region is CASSGTSGAYEQYF. CDR3 bases: TGTGCCAGCAGCGGAACTAGCGGGGCCTACGAGCAGTACTTC. Drawing the rest from reference TRBV7-2 and TRBJ2-7, the complete variable domain is GAGVSQSPSNKVTEKGKDVELRCDPISGHTALYWYRQSLGQGLEFLIYFQGNSAPDKSGLPSDRFSAERTGGSVSTLTIQRTQQEDSAVYLCASSGTSGAYEQYFGPGTRLTVT.

This clonotype has just a few counts. One end of the junction fails to match germline, which may point to a read error. The chain uses TRBV2 and TRBJ2-3, with D hard to call. CDR1 is SNHLY, CDR2 FYNNEI, per germline. The CDR3 sequence is 11 residues long. The CDR3 DNA is TGTGCCAGCACTGAAACCGATACGCAGTATTTT. It codes for CASTETDTQYF.

V and J are TRBV7-2 and TRBJ1-2; 11 bases agree with TRBD1. CDR1 and CDR2 from the germline V gene are SGHTA and FQGNSA. V lost 8 bases and J lost 7; bases outside the gene matches: 6. The CDR3 contains 13 residues. Written as DNA, the CDR3 is TGTGCCAGCGCGGACAGGGGGCCAGGTGGCTACACCTTC. As protein: CASADRGPGGYTF.